The clone carrying this TCR beta chain was counted many times. The sample is drawn from a study of regulatory T cells in long-lasting Graves disease. The time point denotes: newly diagnosed GD, antithyroid drugs for less than 3 months. The authors made the TCR library using RNA they extracted from PBMCs. HTBI primers from iRepertoire and Arm-PCR of CDR3 regions yielded the TCR beta libraries. TCRdb redid the calling of the multiplex PCR reads with MiXCR, one entry per CDR3 protein. The sample includes around 470,000 distinct CDR3 sequences, 14% of them seen just once. Germline V lookup: CDR1 SGHVS, CDR2 FQNEAQ. The length of the CDR3 is 15 residues. V trimming: 4 bases; J trimming: 4 bases; junction bases outside the gene matches: 4. A further study also used this sample, focusing on T cells in Graves' hyperthyroidism and ophthalmopathy.

This receptor was obtained from a woman aged 45-65 years with Graves disease. Source: peripheral blood mononuclear cells (PBMCs), taken at new diagnosis, from a patient treated with antithyroid drugs. The chain has TRBV7-8 and TRBJ2-1; 10 positions agree with TRBD2. The CDR3 DNA follows: TGTGCCAGCAGCTACTCTAGCGGGAGTTACAATGAGCAGTTCTTC. Translation: CASSYSSGSYNEQFF.